A single T cell receptor (beta chain) is shown here with its context. Its antigen is unidentified. Mismatch with germline at one junction end may stem from a read error. The library came from three nested PCR rounds adapted from ARM-PCR protocols. Using its own MiXCR run on the multiplex PCR reads, TCRdb lists one record per CDR3 protein. The sample records about 200,000 distinct CDR3 sequences, 71% being singletons. This sample is drawn from a study of tumor and adjacent non-tumor tissue in lung cancer. On the study more broadly: On average, productive TCRbeta reads reached some 4.4 million per sample. Study conclusions and caveats: Top 100 clones took a larger repertoire share in normal lung. Tumor TCR diversity, when higher, was linked to shorter survival.

No cell sorting was done before RNA was extracted from the tissue. This TCR was sampled from a man aged 55-75 years with non-small cell lung cancer. Sequencing was performed on lung tumor tissue.

The CDR3 sequence is CVSSSAWGMGVSRSSYNEQFF. The CDR3 DNA reads TGTGTCAGCAGCTCAGCTTGGGGCATGGGGGTTAGTCGAAGCTCGTACAATGAGCAGTTCTTC. J is TRBJ2-1 and V is TRBV11-1; D might be TRBD1 or TRBD2, each matching 5 bases. The CDR3 contains 21 residues. The germline CDR1 and CDR2 sequences are SGHAT and FQDESV (reference sequence).